The 22 T cell receptor beta chains below all came from one sample that was sequenced in a study of T-cell memory formation after mild COVID-19. TCRdb recomputed calls from the 5' RACE reads with MiXCR, one row per CDR3 protein. The data show a few hundred thousand distinct CDR3 sequences, with about an eighth seen just once and around a fifth held by the top ten. Sequenced sample: PBMCs or a T cell subset sorted from them (not recorded which). These TCRs come from a man younger than 35 who had mild COVID-19 (a few samples of this study predate the infection). Cell type and time point are not known.

The gene calls are TRBV20-1 and TRBJ2-7, with 9 bases fitting TRBD2. CDR1 and CDR2 from the germline V gene are DFQATT and SNEGSKA (reference sequence). The CDR3 has 14 amino acids. J lost 6 bases, V lost 0 bases, and 6 bases had no gene match. CDR3 amino acids: CSARERGGAREQYF. As DNA, the CDR3 is TGCAGTGCTAGAGAGCGCGGGGGGGCTCGCGAGCAGTACTTC.

The chain links TRBV20-1 to TRBJ2-6; D possibly corresponds to TRBD1 (6 bases). CDR1 is DFQATT and CDR2 is SNEGSKA in the germline V gene (reference sequence). Deletions cut 3 bases from V and 2 bases from J, with 14 bases between. This CDR3 has 16 amino acids. The CDR3 DNA is TGCAGTGCTAGGCGTAACAGGGTCGCTGGGGCCAACGTCCTGACTTTC. Translating it yields CSARRNRVAGANVLTF.

Only a few counts were recorded for this clonotype. The rearrangement joins TRBV12-3 or TRBV12-4 to TRBJ1-5, with D possibly being TRBD1 (6 bases). Trimming removed 6 bases from V and 3 bases from J, with 12 bases in between. The CDR3 loop spans 14 amino acids. The CDR3 reads CASRFTGYNQPQHF. The CDR3 DNA reads as TGTGCCAGCAGGTTTACAGGGTACAATCAGCCCCAGCATTTT.

This clonotype was counted between two and nine times. The chain employs TRBV2 and TRBJ2-3; the D is unclear. Trimming stripped 2 bases from V and 4 bases from J, with 4 bases between. This CDR3 has 12 amino acids. The germline V gene encodes CDR1 SNHLY and CDR2 FYNNEI. CDR3 in amino acids: CASSEISDTQYF. For the CDR3, the DNA is TGTGCCAGCAGTGAAATCTCAGATACGCAGTATTTT.

There are many counts of this clonotype. A read error may produce the germline difference seen at one junction end. The chain employs TRBV7-9 and TRBJ1-5, with D possibly being TRBD1 (5 bases). The CDR3 is 13 residues long. Looked up from germline, CDR1 is SEHNR and CDR2 is FQNEAQ (reference sequence). CDR3 sequence reads: CASRFDSSQPQHF. The CDR3 nucleotides read TGTGCCAGCAGGTTCGACAGCAGTCAGCCCCAGCATTTT.

A few counts support this clonotype. The chain recombines TRBV5-4 with TRBJ2-2, with 10 bases that match TRBD2. CDR1 is SGHNT and CDR2 is YYREEE in the germline V gene (reference sequence). V lost 3 bases to trimming and J lost 2 bases; unmatched junction nucleotides: 4. This CDR3 is 16 amino acids long. The DNA for the CDR3 is TGTGCCAGCAGCTCCAGGACTAGCGGAAACACCGGGGAGCTGTTTTTT. Translating gives CASSSRTSGNTGELFF.

This clonotype was counted ten times or more. This chain uses TRBV4-2 with TRBJ2-5; tentatively, D is TRBD1 (5 bases). This CDR3 region has 17 residues. Germline V gene data show CDR1 as LGHNA and CDR2 as YNFKEQ. The V end lost 4 bases, the J end lost 1 base, and 19 bases lay between the germline ends. This chain's CDR3 is CASSPNDGMTVQETQYF. The CDR3, as DNA: TGTGCCAGCAGCCCAAACGACGGAATGACAGTCCAAGAGACCCAGTACTTC.

This clonotype was counted a few times. The gene calls are TRBV20-1 and TRBJ1-2; 8 bases match TRBD1. Germline V gene lookup returns CDR1 DFQATT and CDR2 SNEGSKA (reference sequence). V trimming: 1 base; J trimming: 8 bases; junction bases outside the gene matches: 3. The CDR3 consists of 12 residues. For the CDR3, the DNA is TGCAGTGCTAGAGGGACAGGGAAGGGCTACACCTTC. This sequence encodes CSARGTGKGYTF.

This clonotype was counted only a few times. The genes are TRBV7-2 and TRBJ1-4; 9 bases align to TRBD1. V lost 1 base, J lost 9 bases, and 3 bases stayed unmatched. The CDR3 spans 14 residues. Germline CDR1 is SGHTA and CDR2 is FQGNSA. In nucleotides, the CDR3 is TGTGCCAGCAGCTTAGTGGGACAGGGACAAAAACTGTTTTTT. It codes for CASSLVGQGQKLFF.

This clonotype turned up a few times. The chain has TRBV6-2 or TRBV6-3 and TRBJ1-4, with D unresolved. Germline CDR1 reads MNHEY; CDR2 reads SVGEGT. The CDR3 consists of 16 residues. V lost 2 bases and J 9 bases, leaving 19 bases between the germline ends. CDR3: CASSYPAERHAKKLFF. The CDR3 nucleotides are TGTGCCAGCAGTTACCCGGCGGAGCGGCACGCGAAAAAACTGTTTTTT.

The V gene is TRBV20-1, the J gene TRBJ2-3, with TRBD2 identical over 9 bases. The CDR3 is made up of 14 amino acids. CDR1 and CDR2 from the germline V gene are DFQATT and SNEGSKA (reference sequence). V shed 6 bases and J 2 bases; nucleotides not matched to a gene: 6. This chain's CDR3 is CSARLAGFTDTQYF. The CDR3 nucleotides are TGCAGTGCGCGTCTAGCGGGGTTCACAGATACGCAGTATTTT.

V usage is TRBV5-1 and J usage is TRBJ1-1, with 7 positions matching TRBD1. The germline V gene encodes CDR1 SGHRS and CDR2 YFSETQ. V lost 4 bases and J lost 6; bases outside the gene matches: 6. This CDR3 has 13 amino acids. Here the CDR3 DNA reads TGCGCCAGCAGCCAACAGGGGATTCCTGAAGCTTTCTTT. Its translation: CASSQQGIPEAFF.

The V and J genes are TRBV4-3 and TRBJ1-5, with D possibly TRBD1 on 5 matching bases. The V gene lost 0 bases and the J gene lost 6 bases, with 12 bases spanning the gap. Germline lookup yields CDR1 LGHNA and CDR2 YSLEER. The CDR3 consists of 15 residues. This chain's CDR3 is CASSQDQGRGQPQHF. The CDR3 DNA is TGCGCCAGCAGCCAAGATCAGGGTCGGGGTCAGCCCCAGCATTTT.

This clonotype showed up just a few times. V is TRBV3-1 and J is TRBJ1-4, with D maybe TRBD1 (6 bases). Germline-derived CDR1 and CDR2 are LGHDT and YNNKEL (reference sequence). V shed 4 bases and J shed 6 bases, with 15 bases lying between them. The CDR3 totals 15 residues. The CDR3 nucleotides are TGTGCCAGCAGCCCAATCGGGACACGCTATGAAAAACTGTTTTTT. Translated, it gives CASSPIGTRYEKLFF. Full variable domain (rest looked up from reference TRBV3-1 and TRBJ1-4): DTAVSQTPKYLVTQMGNDKSIKCEQNLGHDTMYWYKQDSKKFLKIMFSYNNKELIINETVPNRFSPKSPDKAHLNLHINSLELGDSAVYFCASSPIGTRYEKLFFGSGTQLSVL.

This clonotype was observed at least ten times. The chain recombines TRBV27 with TRBJ1-5; D is ambiguous. This CDR3 is built from 13 residues. The germline V gene encodes CDR1 MNHEY and CDR2 SMNVEV (reference sequence). With 2 bases removed from V and 6 bases from J, the gap between germline ends came to 8 bases. The CDR3 DNA sequence: TGTGCCAGCAGTTTAGGGCCGAGTCAGCCCCAGCATTTT. The encoded protein is CASSLGPSQPQHF.

This clonotype was seen only a few times. Just one base apart from a much larger clone, this may be a read error. V usage is TRBV5-4 and J usage is TRBJ2-3; no firm D call. The germline V gene encodes CDR1 SGHNT and CDR2 YYREEE (reference sequence). The CDR3 is 14 amino acids. The CDR3 loop reads CASSFPEITDTKYF. The CDR3 DNA sequence: TGTGCCAGCAGCTTTCCCGAGATCACAGATACGAAGTATTTT. The entire variable domain, with the rest obtained from reference TRBV5-4 and TRBJ2-3, is as follows: ETGVTQSPTHLIKTRGQQVTLRCSSQSGHNTVSWYQQALGQGPQFIFQYYREEENGRGNFPPRFSGLQFPNYSSELNVNALELDDSALYLCASSFPEITDTKYFGPGTRLTVL.

The rearrangement links TRBV19 to TRBJ1-2; D is undetermined. This CDR3 comprises 13 residues. Germline CDR1 is LNHDA and CDR2 is SQIVND (reference sequence). Trimming left V 1 base short and J 8 bases short, with 11 bases between. The CDR3 bases are TGTGCCAGTAGTATAGCTCTTGAAGGAGGCTACACCTTC. This encodes CASSIALEGGYTF.

The CDR3 DNA follows: TGCGCCAGCAGCTTCCAGCGCGGGGGCCGTCTCTCCTACAATGAGCAGTTCTTC. Protein sequence: CASSFQRGGRLSYNEQFF. The chain has TRBV5-1 and TRBJ2-1; D perhaps matches TRBD2 (7 bases). The CDR3 runs to 18 residues. Germline CDR1 and CDR2: SGHRS and YFSETQ. Trimming cost V 2 bases and J 0 bases, with 18 bases left between them.

The sample holds a few counts of this clonotype. The chain uses TRBV12-5 and TRBJ1-2; no clear D gene. Germline V gene lookup returns CDR1 LGHNT and CDR2 FRNRAP. The CDR3 runs to 12 residues. The germline V and J ends were trimmed by 7 bases and 7 bases, with 13 bases remaining between them. CDR3 protein: CASASPETGYTF. CDR3 in DNA: TGTGCTAGTGCCTCCCCAGAGACTGGCTACACCTTC. The full variable domain, in which reference TRBV12-5 and TRBJ1-2 provide the parts outside the CDR3, is DARVTQTPRHKVTEMGQEVTMRCQPILGHNTVFWYRQTMMQGLELLAYFRNRAPLDDSGMPKDRFSAEMPDATLATLKIQPSEPRDSAVYFCASASPETGYTFGSGTRLTVV.

At least ten counts were recorded for this clonotype. This rearrangement joins TRBV29-1 to TRBJ1-5, with D tentatively TRBD1 (6 bases). The germline V gene encodes CDR1 SQVTM and CDR2 ANQGSEA. Deletions cut 6 bases from V and 4 bases from J, with 13 bases between. The CDR3 spans 13 residues. The CDR3 is CSVATGLNQPQHF. The CDR3 DNA is TGCAGCGTGGCAACAGGGTTAAATCAGCCCCAGCATTTT.

The chain carries TRBV4-1 and TRBJ2-5; TRBD2 matches 9 bases. Trimming cost V 4 bases and J 4 bases; bases outside gene matches: 7. This CDR3 has 15 amino acids. Germline assignment: CDR1 MGHRA and CDR2 YSYEKL. The CDR3 DNA reads as TGCGCCAGCAGCCTCCTCAGCGGGGGGCGAGAGACCCAGTACTTC. Protein: CASSLLSGGRETQYF.

This clonotype was picked up a small number of times. V is TRBV7-3 and J is TRBJ2-3; 14 bases match TRBD2. The CDR3 sequence is 17 residues long. Germline CDR1 reads SGHTA; CDR2 reads FQGTGA. V dropped 4 bases and J dropped 2; count of bases not matched to a gene: 5. CDR3 residues: CASSWTSGGTYTDTQYF. CDR3 sequence (DNA): TGTGCCAGCAGCTGGACTAGCGGGGGGACCTACACAGATACGCAGTATTTT.